This T cell receptor (beta chain) was recovered during a study of T-cell memory formation after mild COVID-19. The CDR3 consists of 15 residues. Per germline, CDR1 SNHLY and CDR2 FYNNEI. V was clipped by 4 bases and J by 3 bases, with 14 bases between them. This clonotype showed up just a few times. TCRdb redid the calling of the 5' RACE reads with MiXCR, one entry per CDR3 protein. The table has about 390,000 distinct CDR3 sequences, roughly 15% seen once. The receptor was isolated from a man between 18 and 29 years old who had mild COVID-19 (a few samples of this study predate the infection). Cell type and time point are not known. The gene calls are TRBV2 and TRBJ2-3; a possible D gene is TRBD2 (7 bases). Sample: PBMCs or a T cell subset sorted from them (not recorded which). The CDR3 DNA reads as TGTGCCAGCAGTGGAAGGGGGGGCGGGACAGATACGCAGTATTTT. The encoded protein is CASSGRGGGTDTQYF.